This entry describes one T cell receptor beta chain. Its target is not known. Trimming pared 0 bases from V and 7 bases from J, leaving 22 bases between. The CDR3 consists of 18 residues. From germline, CDR1 is LGHNA and CDR2 YSLEER. This sample is drawn from a study of T cell repertoires in cytomegalovirus infection. TCRdb independently ran MiXCR on the reads; one entry per CDR3 protein. Among about 830,000 distinct CDR3 sequences listed, around a third were seen once. Sequenced here: cultured CD8+ T cells from PBMCs, sampled from culture after CMV antigen stimulation. The rearrangement joins TRBV4-3 to TRBJ2-1; unclear D gene. The sequence came from a human donor in good health (CMV status not recorded). Some clones in this sample may be carry-over from other donors' samples. The CDR3 nucleotides are TGCGCCAGCAGCCAAGATTGGCGGCAGCCCCGACCTTCTAATGAGCAGTTCTTC. Translated: CASSQDWRQPRPSNEQFF.